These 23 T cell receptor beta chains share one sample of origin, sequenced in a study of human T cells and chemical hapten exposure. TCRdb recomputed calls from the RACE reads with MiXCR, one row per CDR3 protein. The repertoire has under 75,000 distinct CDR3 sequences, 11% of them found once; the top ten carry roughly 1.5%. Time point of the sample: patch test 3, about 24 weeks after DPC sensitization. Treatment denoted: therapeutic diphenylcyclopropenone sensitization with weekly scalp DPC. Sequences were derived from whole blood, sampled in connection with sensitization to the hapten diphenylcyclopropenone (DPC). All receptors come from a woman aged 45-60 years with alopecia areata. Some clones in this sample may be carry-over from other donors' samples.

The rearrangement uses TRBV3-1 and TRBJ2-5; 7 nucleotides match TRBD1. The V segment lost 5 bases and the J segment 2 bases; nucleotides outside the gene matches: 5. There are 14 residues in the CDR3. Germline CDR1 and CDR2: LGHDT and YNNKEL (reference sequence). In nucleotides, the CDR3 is TGTGCCAGCAGCTCCCGGACAGGACAAGAGACCCAGTACTTC. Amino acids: CASSSRTGQETQYF.

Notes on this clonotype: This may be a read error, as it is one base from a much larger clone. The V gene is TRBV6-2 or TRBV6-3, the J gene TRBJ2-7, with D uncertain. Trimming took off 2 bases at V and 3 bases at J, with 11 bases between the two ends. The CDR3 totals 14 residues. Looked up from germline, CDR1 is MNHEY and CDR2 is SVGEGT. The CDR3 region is CASSYGVAIYEQYF. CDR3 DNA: TGTGCCAGCAGTTACGGCGTCGCTATCTACGAGCAGTACTTC.

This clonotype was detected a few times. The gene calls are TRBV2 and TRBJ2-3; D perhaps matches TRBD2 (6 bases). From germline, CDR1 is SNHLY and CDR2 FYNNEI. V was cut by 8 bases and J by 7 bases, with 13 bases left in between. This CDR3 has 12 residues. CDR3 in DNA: TGTGCCAGCTTCTTACTAGCTAATACGCAGTATTTT. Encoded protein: CASFLLANTQYF.

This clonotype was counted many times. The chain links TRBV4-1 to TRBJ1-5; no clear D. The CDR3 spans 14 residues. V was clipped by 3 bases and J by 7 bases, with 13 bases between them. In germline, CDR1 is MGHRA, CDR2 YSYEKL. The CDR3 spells CASSQGPFGQPQHF. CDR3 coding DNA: TGCGCCAGCAGCCAGGGTCCTTTCGGGCAGCCCCAGCATTTT.

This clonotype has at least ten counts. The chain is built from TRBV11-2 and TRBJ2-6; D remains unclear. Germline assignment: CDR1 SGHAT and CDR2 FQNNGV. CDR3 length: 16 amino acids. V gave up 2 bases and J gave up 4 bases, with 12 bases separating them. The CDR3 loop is CASSLFSLTGANVLTF. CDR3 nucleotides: TGTGCCAGCAGCTTATTCTCCCTCACCGGGGCCAACGTCCTGACTTTC.

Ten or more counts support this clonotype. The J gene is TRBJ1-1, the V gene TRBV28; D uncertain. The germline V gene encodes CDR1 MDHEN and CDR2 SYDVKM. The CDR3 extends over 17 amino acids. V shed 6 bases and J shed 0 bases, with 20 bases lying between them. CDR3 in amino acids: CASSRSSAGLMNTEAFF. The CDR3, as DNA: TGTGCCAGCAGCCGTTCCTCGGCAGGCCTCATGAACACTGAAGCTTTCTTT.

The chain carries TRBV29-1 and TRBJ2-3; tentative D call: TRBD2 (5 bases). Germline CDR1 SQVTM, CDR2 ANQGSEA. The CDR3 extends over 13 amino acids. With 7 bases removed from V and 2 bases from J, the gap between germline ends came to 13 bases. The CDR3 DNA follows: TGCAGCGCCGGAGGAGGAAACACAGATACGCAGTATTTT. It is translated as CSAGGGNTDTQYF.

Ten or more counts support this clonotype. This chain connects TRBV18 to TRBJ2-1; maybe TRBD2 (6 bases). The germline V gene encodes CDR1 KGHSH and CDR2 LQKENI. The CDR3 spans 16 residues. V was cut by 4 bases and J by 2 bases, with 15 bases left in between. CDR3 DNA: TGTGCCAGCTCACAGGGCGGGGACGATACCTACAATGAGCAGTTCTTC. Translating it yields CASSQGGDDTYNEQFF.

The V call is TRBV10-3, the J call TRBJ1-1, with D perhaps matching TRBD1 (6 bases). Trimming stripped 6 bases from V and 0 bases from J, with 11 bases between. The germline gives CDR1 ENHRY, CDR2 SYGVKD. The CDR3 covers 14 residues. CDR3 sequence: CAISAGQLNTEAFF. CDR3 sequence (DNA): TGTGCCATCAGCGCAGGACAGCTGAACACTGAAGCTTTCTTT.

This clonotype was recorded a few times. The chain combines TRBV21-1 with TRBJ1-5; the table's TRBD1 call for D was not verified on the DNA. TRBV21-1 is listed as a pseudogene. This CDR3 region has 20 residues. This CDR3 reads CASSKLELGSPVYSNQPQHF. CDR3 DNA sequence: TGTGCCAGCAGCAAATTGGAGCTCGGGTCCCCCGTATATAGCAATCAGCCCCAGCATTTT.

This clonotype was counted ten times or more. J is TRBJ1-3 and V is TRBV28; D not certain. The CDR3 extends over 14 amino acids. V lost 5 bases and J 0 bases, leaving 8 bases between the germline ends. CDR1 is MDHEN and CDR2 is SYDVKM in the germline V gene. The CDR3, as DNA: TGTGCCAGCAGTACCATACGCTCTGGAAACACCATATATTTT. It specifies CASSTIRSGNTIYF.

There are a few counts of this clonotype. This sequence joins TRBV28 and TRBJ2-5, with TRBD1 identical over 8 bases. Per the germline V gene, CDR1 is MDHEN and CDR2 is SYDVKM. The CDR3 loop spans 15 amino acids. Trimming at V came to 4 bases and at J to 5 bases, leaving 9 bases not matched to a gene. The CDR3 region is CASSSPQGAYETQYF. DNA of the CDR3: TGTGCCAGCAGTTCCCCCCAGGGGGCTTATGAGACCCAGTACTTC. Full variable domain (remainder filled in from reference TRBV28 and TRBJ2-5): DVKVTQSSRYLVKRTGEKVFLECVQDMDHENMFWYRQDPGLGLRLIYFSYDVKMKEKGDIPEGYSVSREKKERFSLILESASTNQTSMYLCASSSPQGAYETQYFGPGTRLLVL.

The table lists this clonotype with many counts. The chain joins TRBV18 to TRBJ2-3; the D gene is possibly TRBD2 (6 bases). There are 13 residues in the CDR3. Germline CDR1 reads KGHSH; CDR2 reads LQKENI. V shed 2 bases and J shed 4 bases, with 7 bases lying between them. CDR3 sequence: CASSPSGADTQYF. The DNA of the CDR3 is TGTGCCAGCTCACCATCGGGGGCAGATACGCAGTATTTT.

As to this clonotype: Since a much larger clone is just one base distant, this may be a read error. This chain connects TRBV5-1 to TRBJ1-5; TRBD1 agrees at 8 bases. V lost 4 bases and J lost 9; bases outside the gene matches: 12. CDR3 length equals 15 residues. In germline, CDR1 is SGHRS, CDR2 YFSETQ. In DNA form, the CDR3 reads TGCGCCAGCAGCCCGGGGACAGGTCTGGATCGGCCCCAGCATTTT. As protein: CASSPGTGLDRPQHF.

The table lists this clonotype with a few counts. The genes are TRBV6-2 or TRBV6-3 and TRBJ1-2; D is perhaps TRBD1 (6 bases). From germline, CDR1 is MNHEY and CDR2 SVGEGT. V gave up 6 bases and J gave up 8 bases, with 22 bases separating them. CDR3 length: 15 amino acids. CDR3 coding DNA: TGTGCCAGCAGCCCAAGACAGGTATCCCATGGAGGCTACACCTTC. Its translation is CASSPRQVSHGGYTF.

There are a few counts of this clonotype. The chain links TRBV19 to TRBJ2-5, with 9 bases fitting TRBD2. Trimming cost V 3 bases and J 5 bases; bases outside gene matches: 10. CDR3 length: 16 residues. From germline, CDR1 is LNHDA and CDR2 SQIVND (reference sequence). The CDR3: CASSIYPGLAWETQYF. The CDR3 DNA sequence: TGTGCCAGTAGTATTTACCCGGGACTAGCCTGGGAGACCCAGTACTTC.

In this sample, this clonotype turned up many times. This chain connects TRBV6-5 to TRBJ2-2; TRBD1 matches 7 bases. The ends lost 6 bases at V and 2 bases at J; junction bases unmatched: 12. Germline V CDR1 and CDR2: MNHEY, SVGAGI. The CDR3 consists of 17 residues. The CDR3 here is CASSLSSGTVNTGELFF. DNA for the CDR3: TGTGCCAGCAGCCTATCCTCCGGGACAGTTAACACCGGGGAGCTGTTTTTT.

CDR3 in DNA: TGTGCCAGCAGCCAAGATCCGGATGCGGGGACATACAATGAGCAGTTCTTC. This translates into CASSQDPDAGTYNEQFF. The chain is built from TRBV4-2 and TRBJ2-1; TRBD1 or TRBD2 may be the D gene (6 bases each). Germline assignment: CDR1 LGHNA and CDR2 YNFKEQ. The CDR3 has 17 residues. The V and J ends lost 0 bases and 4 bases respectively, with 16 bases between them.

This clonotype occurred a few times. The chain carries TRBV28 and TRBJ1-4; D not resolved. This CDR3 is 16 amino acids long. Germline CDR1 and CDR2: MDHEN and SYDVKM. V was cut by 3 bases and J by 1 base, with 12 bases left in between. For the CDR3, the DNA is TGTGCCAGCAGTTTCATGGACCGCCGAACTAATGAAAAACTGTTTTTT. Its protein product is CASSFMDRRTNEKLFF. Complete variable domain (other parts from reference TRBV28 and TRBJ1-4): DVKVTQSSRYLVKRTGEKVFLECVQDMDHENMFWYRQDPGLGLRLIYFSYDVKMKEKGDIPEGYSVSREKKERFSLILESASTNQTSMYLCASSFMDRRTNEKLFFGSGTQLSVL.

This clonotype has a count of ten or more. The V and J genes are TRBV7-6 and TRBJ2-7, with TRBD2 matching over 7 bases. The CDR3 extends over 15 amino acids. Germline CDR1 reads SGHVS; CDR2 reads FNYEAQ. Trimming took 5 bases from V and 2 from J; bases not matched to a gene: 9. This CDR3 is CASSPRAGFAYEQYF. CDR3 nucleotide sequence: TGTGCCAGCAGCCCTCGAGCGGGATTCGCCTACGAGCAGTACTTC.

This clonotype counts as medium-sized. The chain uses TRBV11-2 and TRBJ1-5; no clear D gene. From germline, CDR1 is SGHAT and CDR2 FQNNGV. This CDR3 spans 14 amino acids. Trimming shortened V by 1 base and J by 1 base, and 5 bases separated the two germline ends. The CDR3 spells CASSLGGSNQPQHF. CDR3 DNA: TGTGCCAGCAGCTTAGGAGGGAGCAATCAGCCCCAGCATTTT. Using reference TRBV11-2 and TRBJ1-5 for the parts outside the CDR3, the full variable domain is EAGVAQSPRYKIIEKRQSVAFWCNPISGHATLYWYQQILGQGPKLLIQFQNNGVVDDSQLPKDRFSAERLKGVDSTLKIQPAKLEDSAVYLCASSLGGSNQPQHFGDGTRLSIL.

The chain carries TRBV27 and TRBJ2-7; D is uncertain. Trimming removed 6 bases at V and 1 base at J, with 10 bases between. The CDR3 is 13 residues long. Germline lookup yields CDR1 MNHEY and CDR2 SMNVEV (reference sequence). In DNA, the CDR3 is TGTGCCAGCAGCCTTCTACCGTCCTACGAGCAGTACTTC. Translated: CASSLLPSYEQYF.

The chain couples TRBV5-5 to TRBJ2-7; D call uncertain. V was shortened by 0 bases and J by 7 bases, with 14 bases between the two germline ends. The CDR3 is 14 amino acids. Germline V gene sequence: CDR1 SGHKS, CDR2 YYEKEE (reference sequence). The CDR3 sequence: CASSLAGTSLEQYF. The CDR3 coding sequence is TGTGCCAGCAGCTTGGCCGGCACCTCTCTAGAGCAGTACTTC. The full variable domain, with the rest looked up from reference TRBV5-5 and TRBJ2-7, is DAGVTQSPTHLIKTRGQQVTLRCSPISGHKSVSWYQQVLGQGPQFIFQYYEKEERGRGNFPDRFSARQFPNYSSELNVNALLLGDSALYLCASSLAGTSLEQYFGPGTRLTVT.